The 2 T cell receptor beta chains below come from one sample, sequenced in a study of Graves' ophthalmopathy and Graves' hyperthyroidism. As the template, RNA transcripts were used to amplify TCR beta CDR3 regions. An initial RT-PCR round employing HTBI primers preceded a second-round multiplex PCR. TCRdb re-called the multiplex PCR reads through MiXCR, storing one row per CDR3 protein. This table holds hundreds of thousands of distinct CDR3 sequences, under 25% found once. Material: peripheral blood. The origin of the receptors is a woman aged 18-29 years with stable Graves' hyperthyroidism.

V and J are TRBV27 and TRBJ2-5; 9 bases are a match to TRBD1. Looked up from germline, CDR1 is MNHEY and CDR2 is SMNVEV (reference sequence). Trimming cost V 5 bases and J 5 bases; bases outside gene matches: 6. The CDR3 runs to 14 residues. CDR3 residues: CASSPTDRGETQYF. The DNA for the CDR3 is TGTGCCAGCAGTCCGACGGACAGGGGTGAGACCCAGTACTTC.

This clonotype was counted at least ten times. The chain is built from TRBV2 and TRBJ1-2; possible D gene TRBD1, 5 bases. This CDR3 contains 14 residues. Germline assignment: CDR1 SNHLY and CDR2 FYNNEI. The V end was cut by 8 bases, the J end by 4 bases, with 17 bases between. CDR3 protein: CASVPGTPVYGYTF. The CDR3 region has the DNA TGTGCCAGCGTCCCCGGGACTCCTGTCTATGGCTACACCTTC.